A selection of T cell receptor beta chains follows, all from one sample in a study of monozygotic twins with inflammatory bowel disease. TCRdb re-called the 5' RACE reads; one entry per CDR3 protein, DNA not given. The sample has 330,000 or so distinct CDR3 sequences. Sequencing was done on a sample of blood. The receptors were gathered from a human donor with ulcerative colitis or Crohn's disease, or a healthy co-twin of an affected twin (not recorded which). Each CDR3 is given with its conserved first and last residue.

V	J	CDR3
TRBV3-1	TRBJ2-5	CASSQDLRAGGKETQYF
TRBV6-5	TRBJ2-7	CASSYSAVGRSYEQYF
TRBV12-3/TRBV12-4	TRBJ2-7	CASSLASSLGLAGIHEQYF
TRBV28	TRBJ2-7	CASSHRQGLLYEQYF
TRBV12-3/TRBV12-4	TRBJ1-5	CASSPRGTLGQPQHF
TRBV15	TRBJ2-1	CATSSGQGNEQFF
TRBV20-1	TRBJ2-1	CSASRQGVYNEQFF
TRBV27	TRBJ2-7	CATRLAGVTEQYF
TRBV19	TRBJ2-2	CASSFRNTGELFF
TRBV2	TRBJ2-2	CASSAQTSGRAGELFF
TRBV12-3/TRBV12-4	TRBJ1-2	CASRIAGANYGYTF
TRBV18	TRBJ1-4	CATKRDALDEKLFF
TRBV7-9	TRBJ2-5	CATALGQIGETQYF
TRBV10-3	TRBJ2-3	CAIREGLGTDTQYF
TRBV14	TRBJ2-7	CASSQLGPLSYEQYF
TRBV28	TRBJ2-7	CASSLTWAYEQYF
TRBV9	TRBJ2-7	CASSASGSYDEQYF
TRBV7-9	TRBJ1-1	CASGLEGKNTEAFF
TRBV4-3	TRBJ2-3	CASSQGQGPADTQYF
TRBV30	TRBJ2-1	CAWSALLGTASSYNEQFF
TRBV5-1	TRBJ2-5	CASSSPGLAGGSLTYQETQYF
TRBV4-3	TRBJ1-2	CASSQSRGSPYGYTF
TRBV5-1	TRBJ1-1	CASSLYRVGNTEAFF
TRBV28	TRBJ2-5	CASSTNSGTSGRKTQYF
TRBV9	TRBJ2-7	CASSASGSTYEQYF
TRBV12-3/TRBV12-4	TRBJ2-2	CASSVTGTLAGELFF
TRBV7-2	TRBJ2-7	CASSLGTSVYEQYF
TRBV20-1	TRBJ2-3	CSARAQAGGIRDTQYF
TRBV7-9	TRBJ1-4	CASSLAGAGAANEKLFF
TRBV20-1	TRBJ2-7	CSARRMDEQYF
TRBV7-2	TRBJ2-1	CASSLRSGTFSDQFF